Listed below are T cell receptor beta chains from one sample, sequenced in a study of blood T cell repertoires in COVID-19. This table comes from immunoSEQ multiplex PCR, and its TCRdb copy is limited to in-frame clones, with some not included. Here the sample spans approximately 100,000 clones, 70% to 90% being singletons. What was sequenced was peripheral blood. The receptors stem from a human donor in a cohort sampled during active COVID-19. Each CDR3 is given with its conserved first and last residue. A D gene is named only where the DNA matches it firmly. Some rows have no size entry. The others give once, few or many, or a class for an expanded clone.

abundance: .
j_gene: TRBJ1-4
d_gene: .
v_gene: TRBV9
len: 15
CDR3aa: CASSPRGASNEKLFF
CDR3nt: TGTGCCAGCAGCCCCCGGGGAGCCAGTAATGAAAAACTGTTTTTT

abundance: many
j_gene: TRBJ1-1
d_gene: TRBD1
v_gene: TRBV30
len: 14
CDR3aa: CAWSYRDRNTEAFF
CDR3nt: TGTGCCTGGAGTTACCGGGACAGGAACACTGAAGCTTTCTTT

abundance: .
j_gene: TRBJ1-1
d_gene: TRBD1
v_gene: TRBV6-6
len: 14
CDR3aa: CASSPGTGNTEAFF
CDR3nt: TGTGCCAGCAGTCCCGGGACAGGGAACACTGAAGCTTTCTTT

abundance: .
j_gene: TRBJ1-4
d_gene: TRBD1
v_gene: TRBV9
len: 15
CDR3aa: CASSIRQGRNEKLFF
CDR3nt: TGTGCCAGCAGCATCCGACAGGGGAGGAATGAAAAACTGTTTTTT

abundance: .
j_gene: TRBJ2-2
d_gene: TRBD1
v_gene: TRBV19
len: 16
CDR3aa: CASSRMTGGIPGELFF
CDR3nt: TGTGCCAGTAGTAGAATGACAGGGGGTATTCCCGGGGAGCTGTTTTTT

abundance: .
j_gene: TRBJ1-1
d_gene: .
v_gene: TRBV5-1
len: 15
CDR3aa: CASSSTGGKNTEAFF
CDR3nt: TGCGCCAGCAGCTCTACCGGGGGGAAGAACACTGAAGCTTTCTTT

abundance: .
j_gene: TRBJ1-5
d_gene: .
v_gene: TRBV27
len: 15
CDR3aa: CASSLGISGNQPQHF
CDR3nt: TGTGCCAGCAGTTTGGGCATTAGCGGCAATCAGCCCCAGCATTTT

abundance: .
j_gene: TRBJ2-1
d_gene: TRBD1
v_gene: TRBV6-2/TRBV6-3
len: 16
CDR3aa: CASSYRDRGQLNEQFF
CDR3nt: TGTGCCAGCAGTTACCGGGACAGGGGGCAGCTCAATGAGCAGTTCTTC

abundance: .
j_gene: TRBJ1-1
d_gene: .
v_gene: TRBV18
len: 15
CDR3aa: CASSPPLGGGTEAFF
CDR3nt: TGTGCCAGCTCACCCCCGCTGGGGGGAGGCACTGAAGCTTTCTTT

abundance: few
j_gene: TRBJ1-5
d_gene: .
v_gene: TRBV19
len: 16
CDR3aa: CASSILAGTGNQPQHF
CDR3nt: TGTGCCAGTAGTATACTTGCAGGAACAGGCAATCAGCCCCAGCATTTT

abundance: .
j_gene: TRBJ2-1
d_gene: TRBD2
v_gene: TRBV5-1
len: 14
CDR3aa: CASSSGLAYNEQFF
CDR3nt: TGCGCCAGCAGCTCCGGACTAGCCTACAATGAGCAGTTCTTC

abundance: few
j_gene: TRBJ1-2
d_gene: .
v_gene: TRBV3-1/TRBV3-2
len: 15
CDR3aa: CASSQDSAGAYGYTF
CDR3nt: TGTGCCAGCAGCCAAGATTCGGCAGGTGCCTATGGCTACACCTTC

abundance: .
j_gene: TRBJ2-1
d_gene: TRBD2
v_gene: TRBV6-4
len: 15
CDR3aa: CASSALAGGVYEQFF
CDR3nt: TGTGCCAGCAGTGCCCTAGCGGGAGGGGTCTATGAGCAGTTCTTC

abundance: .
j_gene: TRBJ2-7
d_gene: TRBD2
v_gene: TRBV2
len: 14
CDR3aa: CASSRTSGYDEQYF
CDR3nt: TGTGCCAGCAGTAGAACTAGCGGCTATGACGAGCAGTACTTC

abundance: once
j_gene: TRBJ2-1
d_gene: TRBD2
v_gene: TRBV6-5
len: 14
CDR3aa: CASSRRDYYNEQFF
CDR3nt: TGTGCCAGCAGTCGCCGGGACTATTACAATGAGCAGTTCTTC

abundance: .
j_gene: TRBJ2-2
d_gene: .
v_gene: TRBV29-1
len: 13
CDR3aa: CSVGRSNTGELFF
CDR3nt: TGCAGCGTTGGGAGATCGAACACCGGGGAGCTGTTTTTT

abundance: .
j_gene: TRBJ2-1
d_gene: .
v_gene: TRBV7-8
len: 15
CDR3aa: CASSLVTGPNNEQFF
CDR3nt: TGTGCCAGCAGCTTGGTGACAGGCCCCAACAATGAGCAGTTCTTC

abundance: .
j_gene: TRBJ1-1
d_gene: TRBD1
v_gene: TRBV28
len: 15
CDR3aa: CASSTGTGRYTEAFF
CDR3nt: TGTGCCAGCAGCACCGGGACAGGGAGGTACACTGAAGCTTTCTTT

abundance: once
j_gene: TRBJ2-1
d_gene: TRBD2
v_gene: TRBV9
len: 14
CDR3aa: CASSVTSGYNEQFF
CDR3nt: TGTGCCAGCAGCGTCACTAGCGGCTACAATGAGCAGTTCTTC

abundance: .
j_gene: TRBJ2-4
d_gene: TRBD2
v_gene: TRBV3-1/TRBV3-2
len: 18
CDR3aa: CASSHRRVAGPAKNIQYF
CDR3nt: TGTGCCAGCAGCCATCGCAGGGTAGCGGGCCCTGCCAAAAACATTCAGTACTTC

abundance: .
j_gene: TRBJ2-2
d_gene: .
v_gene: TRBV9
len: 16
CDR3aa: CASSGGQNRGTGELFF
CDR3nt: TGTGCCAGCAGCGGCGGACAGAACCGGGGCACCGGGGAGCTGTTTTTT

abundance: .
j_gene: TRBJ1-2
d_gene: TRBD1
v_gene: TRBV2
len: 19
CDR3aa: CASSGLRDSGGAVSYGYTF
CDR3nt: TGTGCCAGCAGTGGACTCCGGGATTCAGGGGGCGCCGTCTCCTATGGCTACACCTTC

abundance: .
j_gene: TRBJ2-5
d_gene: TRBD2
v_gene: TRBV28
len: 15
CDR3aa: CASSPHGGGVETQYF
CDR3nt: TGTGCCAGCAGTCCCCACGGGGGGGGCGTTGAGACCCAGTACTTC

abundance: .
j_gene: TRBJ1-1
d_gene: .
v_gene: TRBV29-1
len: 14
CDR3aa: CSVATGSVNTEAFF
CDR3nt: TGCAGCGTTGCCACCGGGAGCGTAAACACTGAAGCTTTCTTT

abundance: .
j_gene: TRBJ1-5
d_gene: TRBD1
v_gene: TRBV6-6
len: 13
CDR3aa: CATKEQGPQPQHF
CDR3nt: TGTGCCACCAAAGAACAGGGGCCTCAGCCCCAGCATTTT

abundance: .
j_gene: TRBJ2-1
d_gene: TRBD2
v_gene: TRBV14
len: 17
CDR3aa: CASSRTGLAGGLNEQFF
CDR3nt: TGTGCCAGCAGCCGAACGGGACTAGCGGGGGGGCTGAATGAGCAGTTCTTC

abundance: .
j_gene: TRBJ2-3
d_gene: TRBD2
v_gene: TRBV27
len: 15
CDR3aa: CASSRLAGGADTQYF
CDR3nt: TGTGCCAGCAGTAGACTAGCGGGGGGCGCAGATACGCAGTATTTT

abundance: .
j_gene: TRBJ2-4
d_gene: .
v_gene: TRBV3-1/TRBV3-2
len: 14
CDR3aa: CASSQDWASGIQYF
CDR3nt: TGTGCCAGCAGCCAAGATTGGGCCTCAGGCATTCAGTACTTC

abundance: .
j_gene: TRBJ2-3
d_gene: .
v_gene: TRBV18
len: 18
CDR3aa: CASSPPGSGGISTDTQYF
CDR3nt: TGTGCCAGCTCACCACCGGGGAGCGGCGGGATTAGCACAGATACGCAGTATTTT

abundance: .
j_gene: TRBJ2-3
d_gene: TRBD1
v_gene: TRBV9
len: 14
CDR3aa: CASSVDRGSDTQYF
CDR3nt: TGTGCCAGCAGCGTAGACAGGGGATCGGATACGCAGTATTTT

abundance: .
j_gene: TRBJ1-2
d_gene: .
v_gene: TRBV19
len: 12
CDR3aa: CASSIYDYGYTF
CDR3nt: TGTGCCAGTAGTATCTACGACTATGGCTACACCTTC

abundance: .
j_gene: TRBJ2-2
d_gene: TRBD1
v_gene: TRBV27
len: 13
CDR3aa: CASSSQGAGELFF
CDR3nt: TGTGCCAGCAGTTCACAGGGGGCCGGGGAGCTGTTTTTT

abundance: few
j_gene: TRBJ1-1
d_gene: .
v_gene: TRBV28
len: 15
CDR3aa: CASNRRTGVGTEAFF
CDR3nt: TGTGCCAGCAACCGACGGACGGGAGTGGGCACTGAAGCTTTCTTT

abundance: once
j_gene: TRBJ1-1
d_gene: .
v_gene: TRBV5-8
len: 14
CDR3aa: CASSSGWGPAEAFF
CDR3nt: TGTGCCAGCAGCTCGGGCTGGGGGCCAGCTGAAGCTTTCTTT

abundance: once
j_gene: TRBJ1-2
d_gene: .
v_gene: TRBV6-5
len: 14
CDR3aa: CASSYSGVSYGYTF
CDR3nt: TGTGCCAGCAGTTACTCCGGGGTCTCTTATGGCTACACCTTC

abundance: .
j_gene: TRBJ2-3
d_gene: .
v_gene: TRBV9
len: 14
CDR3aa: CASSVGDSGFTQYF
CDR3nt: TGTGCCAGCAGCGTAGGGGACTCAGGATTTACGCAGTATTTT

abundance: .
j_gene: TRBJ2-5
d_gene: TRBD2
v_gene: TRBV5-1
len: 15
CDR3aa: CASSLSGTLQETQYF
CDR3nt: TGCGCCAGCAGCTTGAGCGGGACCCTTCAAGAGACCCAGTACTTC

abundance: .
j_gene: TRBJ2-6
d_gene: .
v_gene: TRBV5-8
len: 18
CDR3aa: CASSLGTRGLSGANVLTF
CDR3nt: TGTGCCAGCAGCTTGGGAACTAGGGGGTTAAGTGGGGCCAACGTCCTGACTTTC

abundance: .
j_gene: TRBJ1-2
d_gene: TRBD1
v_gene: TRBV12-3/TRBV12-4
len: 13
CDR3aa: CASSLGQGRSYTF
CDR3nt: TGTGCCAGCAGCCTAGGACAGGGTAGAAGCTACACCTTC

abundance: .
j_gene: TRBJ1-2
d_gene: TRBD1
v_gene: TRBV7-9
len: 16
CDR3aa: CASSPGQGFIGYGYTF
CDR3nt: TGTGCCAGCAGCCCGGGACAGGGGTTTATTGGCTATGGCTACACCTTC

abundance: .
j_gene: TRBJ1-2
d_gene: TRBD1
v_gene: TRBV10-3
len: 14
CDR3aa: CAISPGQGPYGYTF
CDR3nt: TGTGCCATCAGCCCGGGACAGGGGCCCTATGGCTACACCTTC

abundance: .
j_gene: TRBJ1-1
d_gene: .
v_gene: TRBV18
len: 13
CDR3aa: CASSTTGNTEAFF
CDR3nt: TGTGCCAGCTCAACTACAGGGAACACTGAAGCTTTCTTT

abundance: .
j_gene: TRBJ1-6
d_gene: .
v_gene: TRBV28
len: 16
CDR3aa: CASSFVGGFSYSPLHF
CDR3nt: TGTGCCAGCAGTTTTGTCGGGGGGTTTTCGTATTCACCCCTCCACTTT

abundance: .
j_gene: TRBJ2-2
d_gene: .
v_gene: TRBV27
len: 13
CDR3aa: CASSFSDTGELFF
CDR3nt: TGTGCCAGCAGTTTTTCGGACACCGGGGAGCTGTTTTTT

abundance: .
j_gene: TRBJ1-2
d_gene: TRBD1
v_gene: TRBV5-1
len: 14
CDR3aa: CASSLGGTGDGYTF
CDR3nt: TGCGCCAGCAGCTTGGGTGGGACAGGGGATGGCTACACCTTC

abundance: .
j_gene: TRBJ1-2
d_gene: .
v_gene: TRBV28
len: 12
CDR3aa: CAAWAGMAGYTF
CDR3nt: TGTGCCGCCTGGGCAGGGATGGCAGGCTACACCTTC